Below, one TCR beta chain is given with its context. Here immunoSEQ multiplex PCR was the method, and the copy in TCRdb shows in-frame clones only, minus some. The data show about 64,000 clones, about 80% seen once. The record originates from a study of OX40 agonist ivuxolimab in advanced cancers. Overall study: Patients were approximately 80% male with ages roughly 23 to 90, mean 60. Two cutaneous melanoma patients and one hepatocellular carcinoma patient, three in all, had partial responses.

Autoimmune disease history or systemic immunosuppression excluded patients. V was cut by 3 bases and J by 1 base, with 6 bases left in between. Germline V gives CDR1 SGHAT, CDR2 FQNNGV. The CDR3 has 13 residues. This receptor was identified in an adult with an advanced solid tumor such as melanoma, head and neck, liver or kidney cancer. The chain uses TRBV11-2 and TRBJ1-2; TRBD1 might be the D (6 bases). Sequenced here: CD4+ or CD8+ T cells sorted from blood, sampled in a trial of the OX40 agonist ivuxolimab. CDR3 coding DNA: TGTGCCAGCAGCTTGGACAGTAACTATGGCTACACCTTC. This sequence encodes CASSLDSNYGYTF.